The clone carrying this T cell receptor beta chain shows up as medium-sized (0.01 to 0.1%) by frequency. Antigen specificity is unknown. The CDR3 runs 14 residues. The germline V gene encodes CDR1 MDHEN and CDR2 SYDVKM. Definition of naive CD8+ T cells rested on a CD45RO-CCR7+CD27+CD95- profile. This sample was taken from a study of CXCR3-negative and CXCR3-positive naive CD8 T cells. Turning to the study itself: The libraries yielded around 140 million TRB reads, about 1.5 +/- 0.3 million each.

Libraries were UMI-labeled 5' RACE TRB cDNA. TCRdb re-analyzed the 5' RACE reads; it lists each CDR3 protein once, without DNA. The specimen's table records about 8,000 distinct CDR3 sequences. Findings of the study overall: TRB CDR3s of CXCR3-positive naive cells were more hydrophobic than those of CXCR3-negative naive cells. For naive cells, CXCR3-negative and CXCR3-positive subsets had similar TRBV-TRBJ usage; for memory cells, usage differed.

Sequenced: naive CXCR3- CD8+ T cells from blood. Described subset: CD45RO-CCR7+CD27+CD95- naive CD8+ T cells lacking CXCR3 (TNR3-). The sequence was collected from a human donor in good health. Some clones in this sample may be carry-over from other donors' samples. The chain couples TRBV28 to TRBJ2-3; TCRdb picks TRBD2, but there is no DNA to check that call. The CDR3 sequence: CASSALGEADTQYF.